These 24 T cell receptor beta chains came from one sample sequenced in a study of T cell repertoires in cytomegalovirus infection. TCRdb reprocessed the reads with MiXCR, giving one entry per CDR3 protein. The sample gives 200,000 or so distinct CDR3 sequences, approximately 20% of which show up once; roughly 2.9% is in the top ten. The sample was PBMCs. Receptor source: a human donor in good health (CMV status not recorded). Some clones in this sample may be carry-over from other donors' samples.

The V and J genes are TRBV5-1 and TRBJ1-6, with D perhaps TRBD1 (5 bases). This CDR3 spans 17 amino acids. V lost 0 bases to trimming and J lost 7 bases, with 17 bases between them. In germline, CDR1 is SGHRS, CDR2 YFSETQ. The CDR3 nucleotides are TGCGCCAGCAGCTTGGGTATGAGGGGACTCTTAAATTCACCCCTCCACTTT. It codes for CASSLGMRGLLNSPLHF. The full variable domain, with the rest looked up from reference TRBV5-1 and TRBJ1-6, is KAGVTQTPRYLIKTRGQQVTLSCSPISGHRSVSWYQQTPGQGLQFLFEYFSETQRNKGNFPGRFSGRQFSNSRSEMNVSTLELGDSALYLCASSLGMRGLLNSPLHFGNGTRLTVT.

There are many counts of this clonotype. The genes are TRBV7-2 and TRBJ2-1; a weak D match, TRBD2 (5 bases). V gave up 4 bases and J gave up 7 bases, with 14 bases separating them. The length of the CDR3 is 14 residues. Germline V gene data show CDR1 as SGHTA and CDR2 as FQGNSA. CDR3 DNA: TGTGCCAGCAGCTCCCTTCCTAGCATGAATGAGCAGTTCTTC. Amino acids: CASSSLPSMNEQFF.

The chain has TRBV7-8 and TRBJ2-1; D might be TRBD2 (6 bases). Trimming took off 7 bases at V and 9 bases at J, with 16 bases between the two ends. This CDR3 region has 13 residues. Germline V lookup: CDR1 SGHVS, CDR2 FQNEAQ. The CDR3 reads CASIDQRRGEQFF. The CDR3 region has the DNA TGTGCCAGCATCGACCAACGGCGGGGTGAGCAGTTCTTC.

This clonotype was seen more than once but under ten times. This chain joins TRBV27 and TRBJ2-7, with TRBD2 as a possible D gene (5 bases). CDR1 and CDR2 from the germline V gene are MNHEY and SMNVEV (reference sequence). V was pared by 2 bases and J by 10 bases, with 9 bases between. The CDR3 sequence is 11 residues long. The DNA of the CDR3 is TGTGCCAGCAGTTTAGCGGGTTTCCAGTACTTC. Its translation is CASSLAGFQYF.

This clonotype was counted only a few times. This sequence joins TRBV20-1 and TRBJ2-5, with 7 bases identical to TRBD2. Trimming took 6 bases from V and 4 from J; bases not matched to a gene: 8. This CDR3 has 13 residues. CDR1 is DFQATT, CDR2 SNEGSKA, per germline (reference sequence). In nucleotides, the CDR3 is TGCAGTGCCAAGTTCGGGGGGAGAGAGACCCAGTACTTC. Amino acid sequence: CSAKFGGRETQYF.

The chain combines TRBV28 with TRBJ2-3; 7 bases match TRBD2. The CDR3 is 16 residues long. Germline V gene sequence: CDR1 MDHEN, CDR2 SYDVKM. With V trimmed by 2 bases and J by 2 bases, 7 bases remained unmatched. CDR3 in DNA: TGTGCCAGCAGTTTAGCCGGCGGGAGTCTCACAGATACGCAGTATTTT. Translated, it gives CASSLAGGSLTDTQYF.

The rearrangement uses TRBV28 and TRBJ1-5; D is possibly TRBD1 (5 bases). V was trimmed by 8 bases and J by 6 bases, leaving 14 bases between them. CDR1 and CDR2 (germline): MDHEN, SYDVKM. This CDR3 has 13 amino acids. The CDR3 loop reads CASGTQVSQPQHF. For the CDR3, the DNA is TGTGCCAGCGGGACCCAGGTCAGTCAGCCCCAGCATTTT.

The CDR3 region is CSVEPPGEETQYF. CDR3 nucleotide sequence: TGCAGCGTTGAACCTCCTGGGGAAGAGACCCAGTACTTC. The chain uses TRBV29-1 and TRBJ2-5; D is unresolved. The length of the CDR3 is 13 residues. CDR1 is SQVTM and CDR2 is ANQGSEA in the germline V gene. Trimming took 2 bases from V and 3 from J, leaving 10 bases between them.

This clonotype was picked up a small number of times. The chain uses TRBV4-1 and TRBJ1-4, with a possible D match to TRBD1 (5 bases). Germline V lookup: CDR1 MGHRA, CDR2 YSYEKL. V lost 0 bases, J lost 5 bases, and 13 bases lay in between. The CDR3 loop spans 16 amino acids. The DNA for the CDR3 is TGCGCCAGCAGCCAAGAGGTGAGGGGTCGAAATGAAAAACTGTTTTTT. It specifies CASSQEVRGRNEKLFF.

This chain joins TRBV24-1 and TRBJ1-2; D ambiguous. The CDR3 is 12 amino acids. V lost 4 bases to trimming and J lost 7 bases, with 9 bases between them. CDR1 is KGHDR, CDR2 SFDVKD, per germline. The DNA of the CDR3 is TGTGCCACCAGTGAACGGACCGGTGGCTACACCTTC. Translating it yields CATSERTGGYTF.

The gene calls are TRBV5-6 and TRBJ1-2, with TRBD1 matching over 7 bases. The CDR3 extends over 15 amino acids. Germline V CDR1 and CDR2: SGHDT, YYEEEE. The J segment lost 4 bases and the V segment lost 4 bases, leaving 10 bases of the junction unmatched. The CDR3 coding sequence is TGTGCCAGCAGCAGCACCCTGACAGGGCTCTATGGCTACACCTTC. Amino acids: CASSSTLTGLYGYTF.

Only a few counts were recorded for this clonotype. V usage is TRBV7-9 and J usage is TRBJ1-4; tentative D call: TRBD1 (5 bases). In germline, CDR1 is SEHNR, CDR2 FQNEAQ (reference sequence). The CDR3 extends over 15 amino acids. Trimming removed 4 bases from V and 5 bases from J, with 14 bases in between. In nucleotides, the CDR3 is TGTGCCAGCAGCTCAGTAGGGACCGACAATGAAAAACTGTTTTTT. Translation: CASSSVGTDNEKLFF.

The gene calls are TRBV19 and TRBJ2-3, with a tentative D call TRBD2 (7 bases). V lost 1 base and J lost 6, with 8 bases in between. Per germline, CDR1 LNHDA and CDR2 SQIVND (reference sequence). The CDR3 is 13 residues long. The CDR3 protein is CASSIAGGDTQYF. For the CDR3, the DNA is TGTGCCAGTAGTATAGCGGGGGGCGATACGCAGTATTTT.

The CDR3 is CASRSPGPTGEQYF. As DNA, the CDR3 is TGTGCCAGCAGGTCCCCCGGGCCTACAGGGGAGCAGTACTTC. J is TRBJ2-7 and V is TRBV6-2 or TRBV6-3; tentative D call: TRBD1 (6 bases). V dropped 6 bases and J dropped 7 bases, with 19 bases sitting between them. CDR1 and CDR2 (germline): MNHEY, SVGEGT. The CDR3 covers 14 residues.

This clonotype was observed many times. The chain carries TRBV7-8 and TRBJ1-4; no clear D. From germline, CDR1 is SGHVS and CDR2 FQNEAQ. The CDR3 spans 14 residues. Deletions cut 4 bases from V and 7 bases from J, with 13 bases between. The CDR3 is CASSSEIVAEKLFF. CDR3 DNA sequence: TGTGCCAGCAGCTCGGAGATTGTGGCTGAAAAACTGTTTTTT. Looking up the rest from reference TRBV7-8 and TRBJ1-4 gives the full variable domain: GAGVSQSPRYKVAKRGQDVALRCDPISGHVSLFWYQQALGQGPEFLTYFQNEAQLDKSGLPSDRFFAERPEGSVSTLKIQRTQQEDSAVYLCASSSEIVAEKLFFGSGTQLSVL.

The sample holds a few counts of this clonotype. The V and J genes are TRBV5-1 and TRBJ2-3, with D possibly being TRBD2 (5 bases). The CDR3 has 14 amino acids. Germline CDR1 is SGHRS and CDR2 is YFSETQ. V was cut by 1 base and J by 6 bases, with 12 bases left in between. The CDR3 loop is CASSLSGPMDTQYF. The CDR3 coding sequence is TGCGCCAGCAGCTTGAGCGGACCCATGGATACGCAGTATTTT.

The chain couples TRBV28 to TRBJ2-3; 8 bases are shared with TRBD1. Germline V gives CDR1 MDHEN, CDR2 SYDVKM. The CDR3 consists of 16 residues. The V gene end was trimmed by 7 bases and the J gene end by 0 bases; junction bases not matched to a gene: 9. CDR3 residues: CASTKDRGHSTDTQYF. The CDR3 region has the DNA TGTGCCAGCACTAAAGACAGGGGCCATAGCACAGATACGCAGTATTTT.

This clonotype was detected a few times. J is TRBJ2-2 and V is TRBV11-2; possible D gene TRBD1, 6 bases. V lost 5 bases to trimming and J lost 4 bases, with 17 bases between them. Germline CDR1 and CDR2: SGHAT and FQNNGV. The CDR3 loop spans 16 amino acids. DNA of the CDR3: TGTGCCAGCAGCATGCAGTCAGGGGTCCCCACCGGGGAGCTGTTTTTT. It yields the protein CASSMQSGVPTGELFF.

The genes are TRBV20-1 and TRBJ2-3, with D possibly being TRBD2 (6 bases). The CDR3 loop spans 15 amino acids. Germline CDR1 and CDR2: DFQATT and SNEGSKA (reference sequence). With 0 bases removed from V and 6 bases from J, the gap between germline ends came to 16 bases. As DNA, the CDR3 is TGCAGTGCTAGAGATCGTGCTAGGGACTGGGATACGCAGTATTTT. Encoded protein: CSARDRARDWDTQYF.

The chain uses TRBV2 and TRBJ2-5; no reliable D call. The length of the CDR3 is 12 residues. Trimming left V 8 bases short and J 1 base short, with 8 bases between. CDR1 and CDR2 from the germline V gene are SNHLY and FYNNEI. The CDR3 loop reads CASGPSQETQYF. CDR3 bases: TGTGCCAGCGGACCCTCCCAAGAGACCCAGTACTTC.

This clonotype was seen ten or more times. This chain uses TRBV7-9 with TRBJ2-1; tentatively, D is TRBD2 (5 bases). The CDR3 consists of 15 residues. V gave up 5 bases and J gave up 8 bases, with 19 bases separating them. In germline, CDR1 is SEHNR, CDR2 FQNEAQ (reference sequence). In DNA form, the CDR3 reads TGTGCCAGCAGCCGATCCGGGATGATGGACCATGAGCAGTTCTTC. Its translation: CASSRSGMMDHEQFF.

Note on this clonotype: The junction and the germline gene differ at one end; a read error may be behind it. The chain has TRBV27 and TRBJ1-2, with D perhaps matching TRBD1 (6 bases). Looked up from germline, CDR1 is MNHEY and CDR2 is SMNVEV (reference sequence). The CDR3 spans 12 residues. This chain's CDR3 is CASSYPAGALLF. In DNA form, the CDR3 reads TGTGCCAGCAGTTATCCTGCAGGGGCGCTCCTATTC.

The V and J genes are TRBV9 and TRBJ1-2; D is uncertain. This CDR3 contains 15 residues. Germline V gene lookup returns CDR1 SGDLS and CDR2 YYNGEE. The V and J ends lost 3 bases and 4 bases respectively, with 16 bases between them. CDR3 loop: CASSAESGRSYGYTF. The CDR3 bases are TGTGCCAGCAGCGCCGAGAGTGGACGGAGCTATGGCTACACCTTC.

This clonotype has a count of ten or more. This chain links TRBV7-2 with TRBJ1-1; maybe TRBD1 (5 bases). The CDR3 contains 15 residues. V lost 0 bases and J 1 base, leaving 9 bases between the germline ends. Germline CDR1 and CDR2: SGHTA and FQGNSA. The CDR3 DNA reads TGTGCCAGCAGCTTAGCCCGGGACGAGAACACTGAAGCTTTCTTT. Its translation: CASSLARDENTEAFF.